Listed here are 19 T cell receptor beta chains from one sample, sequenced in a study of naive and memory T cell subsets. The beta constant-region primer was an equimolar mix of two oligonucleotides covering TRBC1 and TRBC2. MiXCR, applied by TCRdb to the UMI-ligation and nested PCR reads, yields one record per CDR3 protein. The sample lists 84,000 or so distinct CDR3 sequences, about 7% occurring once. The sample was central memory CD4+ T cells from blood. The receptors shown here come from a human donor in good health.

The rearrangement uses TRBV11-3 and TRBJ2-4; D is uncertain. Germline V CDR1 and CDR2: SGHNT, YENEEA. This CDR3 comprises 12 residues. Between the trimmed V and J ends, which lost 2 bases and 5 bases, there was a span of 4 bases. The chain's CDR3 is CASSLSENIQYF. CDR3 DNA sequence: TGTGCCAGCAGCTTAAGTGAAAACATTCAGTACTTC.

This clonotype was counted at least ten times. The CDR3 protein is CASSDEAREGYTF. CDR3 nucleotides: TGTGCCAGCAGCGATGAGGCGCGGGAGGGCTACACCTTC. The chain employs TRBV3-1 and TRBJ1-2; D remains ambiguous. This CDR3 comprises 13 residues. Looked up from germline, CDR1 is LGHDT and CDR2 is YNNKEL (reference sequence). Trimming took 5 bases from V and 8 from J, leaving 15 bases between them.

With regard to this clonotype: With a much larger clone just one base away, this may be a read error. The chain couples TRBV12-3 or TRBV12-4 to TRBJ1-2; D not resolved. This CDR3 has 11 residues. The CDR3 region has the DNA TGTGCCAGCAGCCCTAGCTATGGCCACACCTTC. Translation gives CASSPSYGHTF.

This chain connects TRBV7-2 to TRBJ2-7, with D perhaps matching TRBD1 or TRBD2 (5 bases each). Trimming removed 1 base at V and 2 bases at J, with 12 bases between. Germline V CDR1 and CDR2: SGHTA, FQGNSA. The CDR3 totals 15 residues. The CDR3 reads CASSLGGTSTYEQYF. The DNA of the CDR3 is TGTGCCAGCAGCTTAGGAGGGACGTCTACCTACGAGCAGTACTTC.

The chain is built from TRBV29-1 and TRBJ2-5; D call uncertain. The CDR3 covers 12 residues. CDR1 SQVTM and CDR2 ANQGSEA come from the germline V gene. V lost 3 bases, J lost 4 bases, and 9 bases lay in between. The CDR3 DNA is TGCAGCGTTGAGGCTTGGGGAGAGACCCAGTACTTC. Translation gives CSVEAWGETQYF. Together with reference TRBV29-1 and TRBJ2-5, the CDR3 gives the full variable domain: SAVISQKPSRDICQRGTSLTIQCQVDSQVTMMFWYRQQPGQSLTLIATANQGSEATYESGFVIDKFPISRPNLTFSTLTVSNMSPEDSSIYLCSVEAWGETQYFGPGTRLLVL.

This clonotype has a count of ten or more. CDR3 in DNA: TGTGCCAGCAGTGAAGACCACTATGGCTACACCTTC. Its protein product is CASSEDHYGYTF. This chain links TRBV6-1 with TRBJ1-2; no definite D call. This CDR3 is built from 12 residues. V lost 1 base and J lost 3, with 3 bases in between. Germline CDR1 and CDR2: MNHNS and SASEGT.

The genes are TRBV29-1 and TRBJ1-2; a possible D gene is TRBD1 (6 bases). CDR1 is SQVTM and CDR2 is ANQGSEA in the germline V gene. Trimming left V 6 bases short and J 8 bases short, with 13 bases between. The CDR3 extends over 11 amino acids. CDR3 in DNA: TGCAGCGTCGGGGGGGCGTCAGGCTACACCTTC. It specifies CSVGGASGYTF. Complete variable domain (other parts from reference TRBV29-1 and TRBJ1-2): SAVISQKPSRDICQRGTSLTIQCQVDSQVTMMFWYRQQPGQSLTLIATANQGSEATYESGFVIDKFPISRPNLTFSTLTVSNMSPEDSSIYLCSVGGASGYTFGSGTRLTVV.

The rearrangement joins TRBV14 to TRBJ2-3, with D maybe TRBD1 (5 bases). Per germline, CDR1 SGHDN and CDR2 FVKESK. The ends were cut back, 6 bases at V and 2 bases at J, with 9 bases in the middle. The CDR3 runs 13 residues. CDR3: CASRRQSTDTQYF. CDR3 bases: TGTGCCAGCAGGAGACAGTCCACAGATACGCAGTATTTT.

This chain joins TRBV6-2 or TRBV6-3 and TRBJ2-1; the D gene could be TRBD1 or TRBD2 (6 bases each). Trimming pared 7 bases from V and 7 bases from J, leaving 20 bases between. Germline loops: CDR1 MNHEY, CDR2 SVGEGT. CDR3 size: 15 residues. The CDR3 sequence: CASKPGAQQMNEQFF. CDR3 nucleotide sequence: TGTGCCAGCAAGCCGGGGGCCCAACAAATGAATGAGCAGTTCTTC.

This clonotype was seen more than once but under ten times. The chain has TRBV20-1 and TRBJ2-3, with 11 bases fitting TRBD2. The germline V gene encodes CDR1 DFQATT and CDR2 SNEGSKA (reference sequence). J was trimmed by 3 bases and V by 3 bases; bases with no gene match: 11. The CDR3 is made up of 17 amino acids. CDR3 residues: CSASTSRLAGITDTQYF. The CDR3 coding sequence is TGCAGTGCTAGTACCTCCCGACTAGCGGGGATAACAGATACGCAGTATTTT.

There are many counts of this clonotype. The rearrangement links TRBV7-2 to TRBJ2-1; perhaps TRBD1 as D (6 bases). V lost 3 bases, J lost 7 bases, and 7 bases lay in between. Germline V gene sequence: CDR1 SGHTA, CDR2 FQGNSA. This CDR3 has 12 amino acids. The CDR3 DNA follows: TGTGCCAGCAGCTTGAGGGGGAATGAGCAGTTCTTC. It encodes CASSLRGNEQFF.

In its sample, this clonotype was seen many times. The chain recombines TRBV20-1 with TRBJ2-3, with 8 nucleotides matching TRBD2. The junction had 3 bases not matched to a gene; V was cut back by 1 base and J by 3 bases. The CDR3 is 14 residues long. The V gene's germline CDR1 is DFQATT and CDR2 SNEGSKA (reference sequence). The CDR3 nucleotides read TGCAGTGCTAGAGGGTCTAGCGGGACAGATACGCAGTATTTT. Amino acid sequence: CSARGSSGTDTQYF.

This clonotype counts as medium-sized. The chain recombines TRBV7-2 with TRBJ1-2; no reliable D call. The CDR3 has 16 residues. CDR1 is SGHTA and CDR2 is FQGNSA in the germline V gene. V was pared by 0 bases and J by 6 bases, with 17 bases between. For the CDR3, the DNA is TGTGCCAGCAGCTTAGCCGTACAGCTCCGCTCGAATGGCTACACCTTC. Its translation: CASSLAVQLRSNGYTF.

Worth noting for this clonotype: This may be a read error, as it is one base from a much larger clone. The CDR3 sequence: CASGSTKRETQYF. CDR3 bases: TGTGCCAGCGGCTCAACAAAGAGGGAGACCCAGTACTTC. The genes are TRBV7-9 and TRBJ2-5; D remains ambiguous. From germline, CDR1 is SEHNR and CDR2 FQNEAQ (reference sequence). V was clipped by 8 bases and J by 5 bases, with 15 bases between them. The CDR3 loop spans 13 amino acids.

In its sample, this clonotype was seen many times. V is TRBV7-3 and J is TRBJ2-2; D not certain. This CDR3 region has 13 residues. Trimming removed 3 bases at V and 5 bases at J, with 7 bases between. The V gene's germline CDR1 is SGHTA and CDR2 FQGTGA. The CDR3 DNA sequence: TGTGCCAGCAGCTTTTCTTATACCGGGGAGCTGTTTTTT. Translation gives CASSFSYTGELFF.

This clonotype came up many times. This sequence joins TRBV4-2 and TRBJ1-5; D is possibly TRBD1 (6 bases). Trimming removed 0 bases at V and 10 bases at J, with 7 bases between. This CDR3 has 12 amino acids. The germline CDR1 and CDR2 sequences are LGHNA and YNFKEQ. The CDR3 protein is CASSQEGGPQHF. The DNA of the CDR3 is TGTGCCAGCAGCCAAGAGGGGGGCCCCCAGCATTTT.

The chain joins TRBV4-2 to TRBJ1-3; 7 bases line up with TRBD1. Trimming cost V 3 bases and J 1 base; bases outside gene matches: 9. The germline gives CDR1 LGHNA, CDR2 YNFKEQ. This CDR3 is 17 amino acids long. The CDR3 sequence: CASSHSTGQFSGNTIYF. In DNA, the CDR3 is TGTGCCAGCAGCCACTCGACAGGGCAATTTTCTGGAAACACCATATATTTT.

This clonotype has a count of ten or more. The V call is TRBV12-5, the J call TRBJ2-1; D not resolved. Trimming cost V 6 bases and J 5 bases, with 17 bases left between them. Per germline, CDR1 LGHNT and CDR2 FRNRAP. The CDR3 is 15 residues long. The CDR3 DNA is TGTGCTAGTGGCCCATATACCGAAACTCACAATGAGCAGTTCTTC. Translated, it gives CASGPYTETHNEQFF. Full variable domain (rest looked up from reference TRBV12-5 and TRBJ2-1): DARVTQTPRHKVTEMGQEVTMRCQPILGHNTVFWYRQTMMQGLELLAYFRNRAPLDDSGMPKDRFSAEMPDATLATLKIQPSEPRDSAVYFCASGPYTETHNEQFFGPGTRLTVL.

At least ten counts were recorded for this clonotype. The chain has TRBV6-2 or TRBV6-3 and TRBJ2-5; 7 bases line up with TRBD2. CDR3 length equals 11 residues. CDR1 MNHEY and CDR2 SVGEGT come from the germline V gene. Unmatched junction bases numbered 5, after V lost 7 bases and J lost 9 bases. The CDR3 spells CASTLRGAQYF. Here the CDR3 DNA reads TGTGCCAGCACCCTACGGGGGGCCCAGTACTTC.